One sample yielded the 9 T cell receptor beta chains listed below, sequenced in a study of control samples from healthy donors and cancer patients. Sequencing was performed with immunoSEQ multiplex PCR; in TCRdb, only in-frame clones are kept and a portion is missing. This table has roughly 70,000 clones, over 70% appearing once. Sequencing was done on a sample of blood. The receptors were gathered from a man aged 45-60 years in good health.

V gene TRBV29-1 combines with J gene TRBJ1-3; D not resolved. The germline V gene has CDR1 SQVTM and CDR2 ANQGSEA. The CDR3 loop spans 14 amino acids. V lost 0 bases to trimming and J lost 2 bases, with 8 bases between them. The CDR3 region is CSVEDTATGNTIYF. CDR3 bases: TGCAGCGTTGAAGACACGGCGACTGGAAACACCATATATTTT.

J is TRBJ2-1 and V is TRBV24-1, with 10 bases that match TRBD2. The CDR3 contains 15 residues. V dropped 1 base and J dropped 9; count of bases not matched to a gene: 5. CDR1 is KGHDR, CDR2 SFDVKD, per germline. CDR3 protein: CATSDFKREGGEQFF. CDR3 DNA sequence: TGTGCCACCAGTGATTTTAAGCGGGAGGGGGGTGAGCAGTTCTTC.

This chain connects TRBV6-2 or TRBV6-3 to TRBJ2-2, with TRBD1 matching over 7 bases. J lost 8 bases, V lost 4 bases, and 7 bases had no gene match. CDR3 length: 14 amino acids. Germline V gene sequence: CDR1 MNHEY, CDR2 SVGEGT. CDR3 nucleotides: TGTGCCAGCAGTTTTCAAGGGGGCGAAGGGGAGCTGTTTTTT. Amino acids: CASSFQGGEGELFF.

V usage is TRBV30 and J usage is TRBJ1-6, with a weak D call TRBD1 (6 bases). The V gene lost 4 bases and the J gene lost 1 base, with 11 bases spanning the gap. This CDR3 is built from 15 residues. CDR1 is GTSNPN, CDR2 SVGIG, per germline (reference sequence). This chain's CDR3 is CAWKQGGSYNSPLHF. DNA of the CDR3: TGTGCCTGGAAACAGGGTGGGTCCTATAATTCACCCCTCCACTTT.

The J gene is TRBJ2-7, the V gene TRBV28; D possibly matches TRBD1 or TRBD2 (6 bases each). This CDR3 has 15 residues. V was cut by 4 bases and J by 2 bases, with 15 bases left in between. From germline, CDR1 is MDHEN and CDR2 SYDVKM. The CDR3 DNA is TGTGCCAGCAGTTCTGCGAGGGGGGCCCCCTACGAGCAGTACTTC. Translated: CASSSARGAPYEQYF. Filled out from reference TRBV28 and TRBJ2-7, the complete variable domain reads DVKVTQSSRYLVKRTGEKVFLECVQDMDHENMFWYRQDPGLGLRLIYFSYDVKMKEKGDIPEGYSVSREKKERFSLILESASTNQTSMYLCASSSARGAPYEQYFGPGTRLTVT.

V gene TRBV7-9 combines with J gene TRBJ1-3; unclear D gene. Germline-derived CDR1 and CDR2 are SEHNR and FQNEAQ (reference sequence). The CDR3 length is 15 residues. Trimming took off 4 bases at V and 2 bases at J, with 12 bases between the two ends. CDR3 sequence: CASSSFLEPGNTIYF. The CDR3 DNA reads TGTGCCAGCAGCTCCTTCCTCGAGCCTGGAAACACCATATATTTT. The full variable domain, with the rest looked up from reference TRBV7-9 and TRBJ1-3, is DTGVSQNPRHKITKRGQNVTFRCDPISEHNRLYWYRQTLGQGPEFLTYFQNEAQLEKSRLLSDRFSAERPKGSFSTLEIQRTEQGDSAMYLCASSSFLEPGNTIYFGEGSWLTVV.

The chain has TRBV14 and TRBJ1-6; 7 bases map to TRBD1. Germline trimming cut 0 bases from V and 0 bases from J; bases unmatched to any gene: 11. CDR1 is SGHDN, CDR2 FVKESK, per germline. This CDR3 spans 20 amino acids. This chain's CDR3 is CASSQDRAGTASSYNSPLHF. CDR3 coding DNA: TGTGCCAGCAGCCAAGATCGGGCCGGGACAGCGAGCTCCTATAATTCACCCCTCCACTTT.

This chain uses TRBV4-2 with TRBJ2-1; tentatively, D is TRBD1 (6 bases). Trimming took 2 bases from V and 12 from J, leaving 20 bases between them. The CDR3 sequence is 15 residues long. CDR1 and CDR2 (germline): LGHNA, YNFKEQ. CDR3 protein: CASSQTSRRKGGQFF. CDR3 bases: TGTGCCAGCAGCCAAACATCGAGACGGAAAGGGGGGCAGTTCTTC.

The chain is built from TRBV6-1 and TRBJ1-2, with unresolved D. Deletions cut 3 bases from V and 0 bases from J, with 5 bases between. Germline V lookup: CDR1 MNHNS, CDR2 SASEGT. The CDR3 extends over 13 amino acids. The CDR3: CASSEIPNYGYTF. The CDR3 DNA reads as TGTGCCAGCAGTGAGATCCCTAACTATGGCTACACCTTC.